This passage covers 24 T cell receptor beta chains from one sample sequenced in a study of blood T cell repertoires in COVID-19. Clones were read by immunoSEQ multiplex PCR, and TCRdb kept only the in-frame ones, dropping some. There are some 350,000 clones in the sample; around 92% occur only once, and 3% lies in the top ten. Sample: peripheral blood. The receptors here all came from a woman aged 30 to 39 with COVID-19, enrolled during active disease.

This clone was seen once. V usage is TRBV14 and J usage is TRBJ2-1; 8 bases are a match to TRBD1. Germline lookup yields CDR1 SGHDN and CDR2 FVKESK. V dropped 3 bases and J dropped 6; count of bases not matched to a gene: 10. The length of the CDR3 is 16 residues. The CDR3 sequence is CASSQDPVTGANEQFF. Here the CDR3 DNA reads TGTGCCAGCAGCCAGGACCCTGTGACAGGGGCCAATGAGCAGTTCTTC.

V is TRBV6-2 or TRBV6-3 and J is TRBJ2-7; tentative D call: TRBD2 (6 bases). CDR1 and CDR2 from the germline V gene are MNHEY and SVGEGT. This CDR3 is built from 14 residues. Trimming took 0 bases from V and 5 from J, leaving 11 bases between them. DNA for the CDR3: TGTGCCAGCAGTTACTCGTGGAGGGCCAACGAGCAGTACTTC. Translation: CASSYSWRANEQYF.

The rearrangement links TRBV5-8 to TRBJ2-5, with 15 bases identical to TRBD2. The junction had 12 bases not matched to a gene; V was cut back by 4 bases and J by 5 bases. The CDR3 extends over 18 amino acids. Per germline, CDR1 SGHTS and CDR2 YDEGEE. As DNA, the CDR3 is TGTGCCAGCAGCCCAGGGACTAGCGGGGGGCCCACCCGGGAGACCCAGTACTTC. It is translated as CASSPGTSGGPTRETQYF.

This clone was detected once. The chain is built from TRBV27 and TRBJ2-2, with D possibly being TRBD2 (5 bases). This CDR3 spans 14 amino acids. CDR1 is MNHEY and CDR2 is SMNVEV in the germline V gene (reference sequence). Trimming pared 7 bases from V and 2 bases from J, leaving 11 bases between. The CDR3 is CASTPGFNTGELFF. For the CDR3, the DNA is TGTGCCAGCACCCCGGGATTCAACACCGGGGAGCTGTTTTTT.

The gene calls are TRBV9 and TRBJ2-1; the match to TRBD2 covers 12 bases. V lost 2 bases, J lost 5 bases, and 5 bases stayed unmatched. This CDR3 contains 16 residues. Germline CDR1 reads SGDLS; CDR2 reads YYNGEE. The CDR3 DNA is TGTGCCAGCAGCGTGGCTAGCGGGAGGGCCCACAATGAGCAGTTCTTC. Protein: CASSVASGRAHNEQFF.

This clone was counted only a few times. The chain is built from TRBV7-2 and TRBJ1-5, with no clear D. The V end was cut by 3 bases, the J end by 2 bases, with 11 bases between. This CDR3 contains 15 residues. Looked up from germline, CDR1 is SGHTA and CDR2 is FQGNSA. CDR3 DNA: TGTGCCAGCAGCTTGAGGGTTAGTGGCAATCAGCCCCAGCATTTT. It is translated as CASSLRVSGNQPQHF. Full variable domain (remainder filled in from reference TRBV7-2 and TRBJ1-5): GAGVSQSPSNKVTEKGKDVELRCDPISGHTALYWYRQSLGQGLEFLIYFQGNSAPDKSGLPSDRFSAERTGGSVSTLTIQRTQQEDSAVYLCASSLRVSGNQPQHFGDGTRLSIL.

The chain couples TRBV9 to TRBJ2-3; tentatively, D is TRBD2 (6 bases). This CDR3 has 13 amino acids. The V gene's germline CDR1 is SGDLS and CDR2 YYNGEE. Trimming took off 7 bases at V and 2 bases at J, with 11 bases between the two ends. The CDR3, as DNA: TGTGCCAGCGGAGGGGCCTACACAGATACGCAGTATTTT. Encoded protein: CASGGAYTDTQYF. Filled out from reference TRBV9 and TRBJ2-3, the complete variable domain reads DSGVTQTPKHLITATGQRVTLRCSPRSGDLSVYWYQQSLDQGLQFLIQYYNGEERAKGNILERFSAQQFPDLHSELNLSSLELGDSALYFCASGGAYTDTQYFGPGTRLTVL.

This clone has ten or more counts. This chain links TRBV6-6 with TRBJ1-2; 9 bases line up with TRBD1. The CDR3 sequence is 13 residues long. The V and J ends lost 4 bases and 7 bases, in that order; junction bases with no gene match: 4. The germline V gene encodes CDR1 MNHNY and CDR2 SVGAGI (reference sequence). DNA of the CDR3: TGTGCCAGCAGTTGGACAGGGGAGGGTGGCTACACCTTC. Translated: CASSWTGEGGYTF.

This clone was seen just once. V and J are TRBV27 and TRBJ2-6; 8 bases agree with TRBD2. Trimming removed 6 bases from V and 0 bases from J; junction bases left unmatched: 13. CDR3 length: 19 amino acids. Germline CDR1 and CDR2: MNHEY and SMNVEV (reference sequence). The CDR3: CASSPRTGTSPSGANVLTF. The DNA of the CDR3 is TGTGCCAGCAGCCCGAGAACCGGGACTAGTCCCTCTGGGGCCAACGTCCTGACTTTC.

This chain links TRBV4-1 with TRBJ2-2, with a tentative D call TRBD2 (5 bases). Germline CDR1 and CDR2: MGHRA and YSYEKL. The CDR3 has 18 residues. V was shortened by 1 base and J by 0 bases, with 15 bases between the two germline ends. CDR3 DNA: TGCGCCAGCAGCCAAGCTCCTCCCCGGGGAGCGAACACCGGGGAGCTGTTTTTT. It yields the protein CASSQAPPRGANTGELFF.

The chain couples TRBV5-6 to TRBJ2-1; TRBD1 aligns across 7 bases. Per the germline V gene, CDR1 is SGHDT and CDR2 is YYEEEE. After removal of 4 bases from V and 7 bases from J, the junction contained 5 bases not matched to a gene. CDR3 length equals 13 residues. The CDR3 DNA reads as TGTGCCAGCAGCAGGACAGGATCGAATGAGCAGTTCTTC. Translated, it gives CASSRTGSNEQFF.

V is TRBV27 and J is TRBJ1-5; no definite D call. In germline, CDR1 is MNHEY, CDR2 SMNVEV (reference sequence). V was clipped by 3 bases and J by 4 bases, with 4 bases between them. CDR3 length equals 12 residues. The CDR3, as DNA: TGTGCCAGCAGTTTCCCTAATCAGCCCCAGCATTTT. Translating it yields CASSFPNQPQHF.

J is TRBJ2-3 and V is TRBV11-3; 8 nucleotides match TRBD2. This CDR3 has 14 amino acids. Germline values: CDR1 SGHNT, CDR2 YENEEA. The J segment lost 6 bases and the V segment lost 5 bases, leaving 7 bases of the junction unmatched. CDR3 sequence reads: CASSPAAGGDTQYF. The CDR3 DNA reads TGTGCCAGCAGCCCAGCGGCGGGAGGCGATACGCAGTATTTT.

The chain has TRBV4-1 and TRBJ1-3, with 8 bases that match TRBD1. The junction had 23 bases not matched to a gene; V was cut back by 4 bases and J by 0 bases. Germline CDR1 is MGHRA and CDR2 is YSYEKL. CDR3 length: 22 amino acids. The CDR3: CASSPTGRWTGTTLHSGNTIYF. The CDR3 DNA reads as TGCGCCAGCAGCCCGACTGGCCGATGGACAGGGACTACCTTACACTCTGGAAACACCATATATTTT.

The V call is TRBV7-2, the J call TRBJ2-2; D call uncertain. Germline CDR1 and CDR2: SGHTA and FQGNSA. Deletions cut 1 base from V and 6 bases from J, with 9 bases between. The CDR3 extends over 14 amino acids. This CDR3 is CASSLGGFAGELFF. The CDR3, as DNA: TGTGCCAGCAGCTTAGGCGGTTTCGCCGGGGAGCTGTTTTTT.

V usage is TRBV25-1 and J usage is TRBJ2-1; no reliable D call. The length of the CDR3 is 13 residues. V was clipped by 0 bases and J by 6 bases, with 6 bases between them. CDR1 and CDR2 (germline): MGHDK, SYGVNS. CDR3 sequence reads: CASSEYAVNEQFF. CDR3 DNA: TGTGCCAGCAGTGAATATGCAGTCAATGAGCAGTTCTTC.

This clone appeared a single time. The J gene is TRBJ1-1, the V gene TRBV2, with 7 bases that match TRBD1. Germline CDR1 SNHLY, CDR2 FYNNEI. The CDR3 consists of 14 residues. V lost 3 bases, J lost 4 bases, and 5 bases stayed unmatched. The CDR3 bases are TGTGCCAGCAGTGATGACAGGGAAGCCACTGAAGCTTTCTTT. The encoded protein is CASSDDREATEAFF.

V gene TRBV10-3 combines with J gene TRBJ1-3, with D tentatively TRBD1 (6 bases). This CDR3 is built from 18 residues. From germline, CDR1 is ENHRY and CDR2 SYGVKD. With 2 bases removed from V and 3 bases from J, the gap between germline ends came to 20 bases. The CDR3 region has the DNA TGTGCCATCAGTGAGAGAGGGGCGCAGGGGAGAGGTGGAAACACCATATATTTT. Its translation is CAISERGAQGRGGNTIYF.

The chain combines TRBV5-4 with TRBJ1-2, with 7 bases aligning to TRBD1. V shed 4 bases and J 1 base; nucleotides not matched to a gene: 7. This CDR3 spans 15 amino acids. CDR1 and CDR2 (germline): SGHNT, YYREEE (reference sequence). The CDR3 region is CASSLGQPVNYGYTF. As DNA, the CDR3 is TGTGCCAGCAGCCTGGGACAGCCCGTTAACTATGGCTACACCTTC.

This chain connects TRBV29-1 to TRBJ2-5, with D possibly TRBD1 on 6 matching bases. V was pared by 8 bases and J by 5 bases, with 15 bases between. Looked up from germline, CDR1 is SQVTM and CDR2 is ANQGSEA. The length of the CDR3 is 12 residues. CDR3 in DNA: TGCAGCATACAGGGTATGGGGGAGACCCAGTACTTC. Translating it yields CSIQGMGETQYF.

This clone came up a few times. This CDR3 is CASSQGQAAGYTF. In DNA, the CDR3 is TGTGCCAGCAGCCAGGGGCAGGCTGCTGGCTACACCTTC. This rearrangement joins TRBV3-1 (or the pseudogene TRBV3-2) to TRBJ1-2; D possibly corresponds to TRBD1 (5 bases). Germline V lookup: CDR1 LGHDT, CDR2 YNNKEL (reference sequence). The CDR3 is 13 residues long. With 3 bases removed from V and 7 bases from J, the gap between germline ends came to 12 bases.

The chain is built from TRBV4-3 and TRBJ2-7; D perhaps matches TRBD2 (6 bases). The CDR3 spans 15 residues. CDR1 LGHNA and CDR2 YSLEER come from the germline V gene. Trimming stripped 1 base from V and 4 bases from J, with 14 bases between. CDR3 sequence reads: CASSQVNGGAYEQYF. The CDR3 DNA is TGCGCCAGCAGCCAAGTTAATGGAGGGGCTTACGAGCAGTACTTC.

This clone was detected only once. The chain employs TRBV7-2 and TRBJ1-3; D remains ambiguous. The CDR3 length is 15 residues. The V end was cut by 8 bases, the J end by 0 bases, with 14 bases between. Germline CDR1 is SGHTA and CDR2 is FQGNSA. Here the CDR3 DNA reads TGTGCCAGCTCTCGGGTGTGGAGCTCTGGAAACACCATATATTTT. Translated, it gives CASSRVWSSGNTIYF.

The chain has TRBV24-1 and TRBJ1-2; TRBD1 matches 9 bases. Germline lookup yields CDR1 KGHDR and CDR2 SFDVKD. V was pared by 4 bases and J by 5 bases, with 7 bases of the junction left unmatched. The CDR3 runs to 15 residues. CDR3 coding DNA: TGTGCCACCAGTGACCCGGGACAGGGCCAGTATGGCTACACCTTC. It is translated as CATSDPGQGQYGYTF.